Listed here are 21 T cell receptor beta chains from one sample, sequenced in a study of T-cell reconstitution after alpha-beta-depleted transplantation in children (dated by TCRdb to the mid-2010s). To prepare the library, PCR was applied. Instrument on record: Illumina HiSeq 2500. TCR library preparation used molecular barcoding, with unique molecular identifiers applied to normalize quantification of the TCRbeta repertoire. Using fastp trimming at Q25 and MiXCR clonotype assembly, TCRdb reanalyzed the public sequencing data and kept in-frame beta chains. CDR3 protein duplicates are merged, each entry listing the most common genes and DNA. The sample table records about 500,000 distinct CDR3 sequences; about 33% of these occur just once. The ten largest account for more than 2% of the sample. Sequenced material: PBMCs from the stem cell graft donor, taken from the stem cell graft. These receptors originate from a human donor who donated a stem cell graft to a child with aplastic anemia.

The chain uses TRBV11-2 and TRBJ2-3, with 9 bases identical to TRBD2. CDR1 SGHAT and CDR2 FQNNGV come from the germline V gene. This CDR3 is built from 17 residues. Trimming cost V 3 bases and J 4 bases; bases outside gene matches: 11. CDR3 DNA: TGTGCCAGCAGCTTCCTGCTAGCGGGACGCCGGGCAGATACGCAGTATTTT. It encodes CASSFLLAGRRADTQYF. The full variable domain, with the rest looked up from reference TRBV11-2 and TRBJ2-3, is EAGVAQSPRYKIIEKRQSVAFWCNPISGHATLYWYQQILGQGPKLLIQFQNNGVVDDSQLPKDRFSAERLKGVDSTLKIQPAKLEDSAVYLCASSFLLAGRRADTQYFGPGTRLTVL.

This clonotype has at least ten counts. The chain recombines TRBV7-2 with TRBJ2-3; tentatively, D is TRBD2 (5 bases). Per the germline V gene, CDR1 is SGHTA and CDR2 is FQGNSA. The V end lost 6 bases, the J end lost 1 base, and 11 bases lay between the germline ends. The CDR3 spans 14 residues. The CDR3 sequence: CASSLSGRTDTQYF. CDR3 nucleotide sequence: TGTGCCAGCAGTTTGAGCGGTCGCACAGATACGCAGTATTTT.

This clonotype was detected only a few times. This sequence joins TRBV12-3 or TRBV12-4 and TRBJ1-5; D perhaps matches TRBD1 (5 bases). The CDR3 has 15 amino acids. V lost 6 bases to trimming and J lost 5 bases, with 17 bases between them. CDR3 sequence: CASSLRAGGDQPQHF. In DNA, the CDR3 is TGTGCCAGCAGCCTCCGGGCCGGGGGGGATCAGCCCCAGCATTTT.

V gene TRBV12-3 or TRBV12-4 combines with J gene TRBJ2-7; D remains unclear. Between the trimmed V and J ends, which lost 3 bases and 6 bases, there was a span of 15 bases. This CDR3 has 14 residues. CDR3 sequence: CASSLAALSAEQYF. The CDR3 nucleotides read TGTGCCAGCAGTTTGGCGGCTCTCAGTGCCGAGCAGTACTTC.

The chain employs TRBV29-1 and TRBJ1-3; D perhaps matches TRBD1 (6 bases). CDR3 length equals 15 residues. V lost 5 bases and J lost 2, with 16 bases in between. Germline CDR1 is SQVTM and CDR2 is ANQGSEA. CDR3 DNA: TGCAGCGTTTGGGGGGGGCTCGGGACTGGAAACACCATATATTTT. Amino acid sequence: CSVWGGLGTGNTIYF.

The sample holds a few counts of this clonotype. The gene calls are TRBV4-3 and TRBJ2-1; 10 bases agree with TRBD2. Trimming cost V 0 bases and J 6 bases; bases outside gene matches: 2. CDR3 length: 15 amino acids. The V gene's germline CDR1 is LGHNA and CDR2 YSLEER. The CDR3 region is CASSQELAGVNEQFF. CDR3 sequence (DNA): TGCGCCAGCAGCCAAGAGCTAGCGGGAGTCAATGAGCAGTTCTTC.

This clonotype was found a few times. The V call is TRBV27, the J call TRBJ2-5, with 16 bases identical to TRBD2. Germline loops: CDR1 MNHEY, CDR2 SMNVEV (reference sequence). J lost 5 bases, V lost 5 bases, and 8 bases had no gene match. The CDR3 extends over 17 amino acids. CDR3 DNA sequence: TGTGCCAGCAGTCCCTCAGGGACTAGCGGGAGGGTCGAGACCCAGTACTTC. Translating gives CASSPSGTSGRVETQYF.

This clonotype was counted a few times. The rearrangement joins TRBV15 to TRBJ1-1, with D uncertain. The CDR3 runs 14 residues. The germline V gene encodes CDR1 LNHNV and CDR2 YYDKDF (reference sequence). V was trimmed by 1 base and J by 2 bases, leaving 8 bases between them. CDR3 protein: CATSRVADNTEAFF. In nucleotides, the CDR3 is TGTGCCACCAGCAGAGTCGCGGACAACACTGAAGCTTTCTTT.

The sample holds a few counts of this clonotype. The genes are TRBV20-1 and TRBJ1-3; 9 nucleotides line up with TRBD1. This CDR3 region has 15 residues. Germline CDR1 is DFQATT and CDR2 is SNEGSKA (reference sequence). J lost 4 bases, V lost 3 bases, and 7 bases had no gene match. The CDR3, as DNA: TGCAGTGCTAGTACACAAGGACAGGGGGGAAACACCATATATTTT. Its protein product is CSASTQGQGGNTIYF.

In its sample, this clonotype was seen a few times. The rearrangement joins TRBV7-2 to TRBJ1-1, with TRBD1 as a possible D gene (6 bases). Trimming pared 7 bases from V and 3 bases from J, leaving 21 bases between. CDR3 length: 16 amino acids. From germline, CDR1 is SGHTA and CDR2 FQGNSA. CDR3 amino acids: CASTTSTRGRYTEAFF. The CDR3 bases are TGTGCCAGCACCACCTCAACCAGGGGCCGATACACTGAAGCTTTCTTT.

The chain recombines TRBV6-4 with TRBJ2-1; D unclear. Trimming stripped 0 bases from V and 3 bases from J, with 3 bases between. Germline assignment: CDR1 MRHNA and CDR2 SNTAGT. This CDR3 has 13 residues. This chain's CDR3 is CASSDSGYNEQFF. CDR3 nucleotides: TGTGCCAGCAGTGACTCGGGCTACAATGAGCAGTTCTTC.

This clonotype appeared a few times. The chain recombines TRBV5-5 with TRBJ2-3; D gene ambiguous. Germline-derived CDR1 and CDR2 are SGHKS and YYEKEE (reference sequence). Deletions cut 5 bases from V and 6 bases from J, with 13 bases between. The CDR3 length is 13 residues. DNA of the CDR3: TGTGCCAGCAGGGATGACACTCGCGATACGCAGTATTTT. It specifies CASRDDTRDTQYF.

A few counts support this clonotype. The CDR3 region has the DNA TGCAGCGTTGAATGGACAGGGGGCCTCAACGAGCAGTACTTC. Translated: CSVEWTGGLNEQYF. The chain couples TRBV29-1 to TRBJ2-7; 11 positions agree with TRBD1. The length of the CDR3 is 14 residues. Trimming cost V 2 bases and J 5 bases; bases outside gene matches: 5. CDR1 is SQVTM, CDR2 ANQGSEA, per germline.

This clonotype was picked up a small number of times. The gene calls are TRBV28 and TRBJ1-2, with a possible D match to TRBD1 (6 bases). Per the germline V gene, CDR1 is MDHEN and CDR2 is SYDVKM. The CDR3 loop spans 14 amino acids. V lost 3 bases to trimming and J lost 5 bases, with 13 bases between them. The CDR3 loop reads CASSFAGGGYGYTF. The CDR3 DNA is TGTGCCAGCAGTTTCGCCGGGGGCGGGTATGGCTACACCTTC.

Here the CDR3 reads CAISEGLAGVWEQYF. Written as DNA, the CDR3 is TGTGCCATCAGTGAAGGTTTAGCGGGAGTATGGGAGCAGTACTTC. The genes are TRBV10-3 and TRBJ2-7, with TRBD2 matching 9 bases. This CDR3 has 15 amino acids. After removal of 3 bases from V and 7 bases from J, the junction contained 10 bases not matched to a gene. The germline gives CDR1 ENHRY, CDR2 SYGVKD.

The V and J genes are TRBV12-3 or TRBV12-4 and TRBJ1-3; D is possibly TRBD1 (5 bases). Trimming left V 5 bases short and J 0 bases short, with 8 bases between. The CDR3 runs to 14 residues. In DNA, the CDR3 is TGTGCCAGCAGTGGGGCCCTCTCTGGAAACACCATATATTTT. Translated, it gives CASSGALSGNTIYF.

This clonotype was observed a handful of times. V and J are TRBV10-3 and TRBJ1-5; D uncertain. V was clipped by 0 bases and J by 7 bases, with 7 bases between them. Germline-derived CDR1 and CDR2 are ENHRY and SYGVKD. There are 13 residues in the CDR3. CDR3: CAISESGGQPQHF. CDR3 DNA: TGTGCCATCAGTGAGTCAGGCGGCCAGCCCCAGCATTTT.

In this sample, this clonotype turned up a few times. This chain links TRBV4-3 with TRBJ2-2; 8 positions agree with TRBD1. V lost 2 bases to trimming and J lost 1 base; unmatched junction nucleotides: 12. CDR3 length: 19 amino acids. Germline V gives CDR1 LGHNA, CDR2 YSLEER. The CDR3 sequence: CASSQWPGGSVVNTGELFF. The CDR3 DNA follows: TGCGCCAGCAGCCAATGGCCAGGGGGCTCAGTAGTGAACACCGGGGAGCTGTTTTTT.

This clonotype was seen only a few times. The V call is TRBV29-1, the J call TRBJ2-6; D possibly corresponds to TRBD1 (6 bases). The CDR3 contains 17 residues. V was clipped by 6 bases and J by 0 bases, with 18 bases between them. Germline-derived CDR1 and CDR2 are SQVTM and ANQGSEA. The CDR3 reads CSVLQGTYFSGANVLTF. The DNA for the CDR3 is TGCAGCGTGCTACAGGGCACTTATTTCTCTGGGGCCAACGTCCTGACTTTC.

This clonotype appeared many times. The CDR3 loop reads CSVVQNTEAFF. Written as DNA, the CDR3 is TGCAGCGTTGTGCAGAACACTGAAGCTTTCTTT. The V call is TRBV29-1, the J call TRBJ1-1; D not certain. The CDR3 consists of 11 residues. V lost 4 bases to trimming and J lost 1 base, with 4 bases between them. Looked up from germline, CDR1 is SQVTM and CDR2 is ANQGSEA.

The chain combines TRBV12-3 or TRBV12-4 with TRBJ2-1, with 8 bases that match TRBD1. The CDR3 spans 14 residues. With 7 bases clipped from V and 9 bases from J, the junction kept 11 bases outside the gene matches. CDR3 loop: CASTLQGAVSEQFF. CDR3 in DNA: TGTGCCAGCACCCTTCAGGGGGCAGTCAGTGAGCAGTTCTTC.